The 24 T cell receptor beta chains reported below all come from one sample, sequenced in a study of blood T cell repertoires in COVID-19. The protocol was immunoSEQ multiplex PCR, while the TCRdb copy is restricted to in-frame clones and leaves out a portion. The repertoire holds about 230,000 clones, with around 78% as singletons. Sequenced input: peripheral blood. These receptors were obtained from a woman in her sixties or seventies with active or convalescent COVID-19.

The chain employs TRBV7-2 and TRBJ1-3; D is possibly TRBD1 (5 bases). This CDR3 region has 13 residues. Between the trimmed V and J ends, which lost 3 bases and 6 bases, there was a span of 9 bases. In germline, CDR1 is SGHTA, CDR2 FQGNSA. The chain's CDR3 is CASSLGRENTIYF. The CDR3 coding sequence is TGTGCCAGCAGCTTGGGCAGGGAAAACACCATATATTTT.

This chain links TRBV18 with TRBJ1-3; TRBD1 is a possible D gene (6 bases). This CDR3 spans 15 amino acids. Germline CDR1 reads KGHSH; CDR2 reads LQKENI. Trimming took off 5 bases at V and 2 bases at J, with 13 bases between the two ends. CDR3 amino acids: CASSLQGGAGNTIYF. The CDR3 bases are TGTGCCAGCTCATTACAGGGTGGAGCTGGAAACACCATATATTTT.

The table lists this clone with a few counts. The V and J genes are TRBV4-1 and TRBJ2-2; 7 bases map to TRBD1. The CDR3 has 15 residues. V gave up 6 bases and J gave up 0 bases; unmatched junction bases: 4. Germline V lookup: CDR1 MGHRA, CDR2 YSYEKL. CDR3 coding DNA: TGCGCCAGCAGACAGGGACAGACGAACACCGGGGAGCTGTTTTTT. Its protein product is CASRQGQTNTGELFF.

This sequence joins TRBV6-1 and TRBJ2-1; 8 bases line up with TRBD2. This CDR3 region has 20 residues. With 2 bases clipped from V and 3 bases from J, the junction kept 18 bases outside the gene matches. Germline CDR1 is MNHNS and CDR2 is SASEGT. For the CDR3, the DNA is TGTGCCAGCAGTGAAACCTCTTCCCTCCTACTAGCGGTTAACTACAATGAGCAGTTCTTC. Translated: CASSETSSLLLAVNYNEQFF.

The rearrangement uses TRBV6-1 and TRBJ2-3, with 8 bases that match TRBD2. The CDR3 runs 17 residues. Germline CDR1 is MNHNS and CDR2 is SASEGT. Trimming took 4 bases from V and 5 from J; bases not matched to a gene: 14. CDR3 coding DNA: TGTGCCAGCAGTGTCTACCGACTAGCGCAGGTTGTAGATACGCAGTATTTT. Its translation: CASSVYRLAQVVDTQYF.

In its sample, this clone was seen a few times. The rearrangement uses TRBV27 and TRBJ1-2; TRBD1 matches 7 bases. The CDR3 is made up of 12 amino acids. V was clipped by 8 bases and J by 8 bases; unmatched bases: 8. Germline loops: CDR1 MNHEY, CDR2 SMNVEV (reference sequence). The CDR3 DNA follows: TGTGCCAGCGTGGGAAACAGGGGAGGCTACACCTTC. Protein sequence: CASVGNRGGYTF.

The V gene is TRBV5-1, the J gene TRBJ1-2; no clear D gene. Trimming removed 4 bases from V and 2 bases from J, with 15 bases in between. CDR3 size: 15 residues. Per germline, CDR1 SGHRS and CDR2 YFSETQ. CDR3 nucleotides: TGCGCCAGCAGCCCCCAAGACCAGGCCAACTATGGCTACACCTTC. This encodes CASSPQDQANYGYTF.

Here the CDR3 DNA reads TGTGCCAGCAGCGAGCGGGGCCAAGAGACCCAGTACTTC. The encoded protein is CASSERGQETQYF. V and J are TRBV12-3 or TRBV12-4 and TRBJ2-5, with TRBD2 matching over 7 bases. V lost 6 bases, J lost 1 base, and 2 bases stayed unmatched. There are 13 residues in the CDR3.

The chain is built from TRBV5-6 and TRBJ1-2, with D uncertain. V lost 5 bases and J 8 bases, leaving 10 bases between the germline ends. Germline-derived CDR1 and CDR2 are SGHDT and YYEEEE. The CDR3 covers 11 residues. This CDR3 is CASREEGGYTF. In nucleotides, the CDR3 is TGTGCCAGCAGAGAGGAGGGAGGCTACACCTTC. The full variable domain, with the rest looked up from reference TRBV5-6 and TRBJ1-2, is DAGVTQSPTHLIKTRGQQVTLRCSPKSGHDTVSWYQQALGQGPQFIFQYYEEEERQRGNFPDRFSGHQFPNYSSELNVNALLLGDSALYLCASREEGGYTFGSGTRLTVV.

The chain carries TRBV6-2 or TRBV6-3 and TRBJ1-1; weak D call: TRBD1 (6 bases). Trimming removed 6 bases at V and 1 base at J, with 21 bases between. Germline CDR1 MNHEY, CDR2 SVGEGT. This CDR3 spans 17 amino acids. For the CDR3, the DNA is TGTGCCAGCAGCATAGGGGGAGGGGTTGGGAAGAACACTGAAGCTTTCTTT. It specifies CASSIGGGVGKNTEAFF.

This clone has only a few counts. This chain connects TRBV10-2 to TRBJ1-6; TRBD1 aligns across 8 bases. In germline, CDR1 is WSHSY, CDR2 SAAADI. Losses at the gene ends were 7 bases for V and 9 bases for J; bases not matched to a gene: 5. This CDR3 has 13 amino acids. This CDR3 reads CASIGQGVSPLHF. The DNA for the CDR3 is TGCGCCAGCATTGGACAGGGAGTTTCACCCCTCCACTTT.

This rearrangement joins TRBV7-2 to TRBJ2-3; 8 positions match TRBD2. With 5 bases clipped from V and 3 bases from J, the junction kept 10 bases outside the gene matches. Germline CDR1 reads SGHTA; CDR2 reads FQGNSA. CDR3 length equals 16 residues. The CDR3 sequence is CASSGQSGGGTDTQYF. CDR3 nucleotide sequence: TGTGCCAGCAGCGGACAAAGCGGGGGAGGGACAGATACGCAGTATTTT.

The J gene is TRBJ2-2, the V gene TRBV5-1; 7 positions match TRBD2. Trimming removed 5 bases from V and 3 bases from J; junction bases left unmatched: 4. The CDR3 contains 14 residues. CDR1 SGHRS and CDR2 YFSETQ come from the germline V gene. CDR3 protein: CASSREAYTGELFF. CDR3 coding DNA: TGCGCCAGCAGTCGGGAGGCCTACACCGGGGAGCTGTTTTTT.

The CDR3 loop reads CAWSKQGARYGYTF. The CDR3 DNA is TGTGCCTGGAGTAAACAGGGGGCACGGTATGGCTACACCTTC. The rearrangement links TRBV30 to TRBJ1-2; the match to TRBD1 covers 9 bases. There are 14 residues in the CDR3. V lost 2 bases, J lost 5 bases, and 6 bases stayed unmatched. Germline CDR1 GTSNPN, CDR2 SVGIG (reference sequence).

This sequence joins TRBV2 and TRBJ2-1, with D perhaps TRBD2 (6 bases). Looked up from germline, CDR1 is SNHLY and CDR2 is FYNNEI. This CDR3 has 15 amino acids. V lost 1 base to trimming and J lost 0 bases, with 7 bases between them. Here the CDR3 reads CASSEGGVSYNEQFF. The CDR3 nucleotides read TGTGCCAGCAGTGAAGGCGGGGTCTCCTACAATGAGCAGTTCTTC.

The V gene is TRBV28, the J gene TRBJ1-2; unclear D gene. This CDR3 contains 14 residues. Germline CDR1 is MDHEN and CDR2 is SYDVKM. V was pared by 6 bases and J by 1 base, with 12 bases between. In DNA form, the CDR3 reads TGTGCCAGCAGAGGAGCCGGGGATAACTATGGCTACACCTTC. It yields the protein CASRGAGDNYGYTF.

This chain links TRBV18 with TRBJ2-5, with 7 bases that match TRBD2. The length of the CDR3 is 13 residues. Germline CDR1 KGHSH, CDR2 LQKENI. Trimming took 6 bases from V and 4 from J; bases not matched to a gene: 5. CDR3 in amino acids: CASSQTSRETQYF. CDR3 DNA sequence: TGTGCCAGCTCGCAGACTAGCAGAGAGACCCAGTACTTC.

This rearrangement joins TRBV4-1 to TRBJ2-1, with D possibly being TRBD2 (6 bases). This CDR3 contains 16 residues. Germline lookup yields CDR1 MGHRA and CDR2 YSYEKL. V shed 1 base and J shed 2 bases, with 12 bases lying between them. In DNA, the CDR3 is TGCGCCAGCAGCCAAGTCGGAGGAGGGGCCTACAATGAGCAGTTCTTC. Translated: CASSQVGGGAYNEQFF.

This chain joins TRBV6-5 and TRBJ2-1, with TRBD1 matching 8 bases. The CDR3 totals 15 residues. The V gene's germline CDR1 is MNHEY and CDR2 SVGAGI. With V trimmed by 6 bases and J by 8 bases, 12 bases remained unmatched. DNA for the CDR3: TGTGCCAGCAGAGGCGGCAGGGGGCTTCGGGATGAGCAGTTCTTC. Translating gives CASRGGRGLRDEQFF.

A word on this clone: This specimen includes other DNA sequences encoding the same CDR3. The chain employs TRBV7-9 and TRBJ2-7; 10 bases align to TRBD2. With V trimmed by 1 base and J by 2 bases, 2 bases remained unmatched. The CDR3 is made up of 15 amino acids. The germline gives CDR1 SEHNR, CDR2 FQNEAQ (reference sequence). The CDR3 loop reads CASSLGLAGAYEQYF. The CDR3 DNA sequence: TGTGCCAGCAGCTTAGGGCTAGCGGGAGCCTACGAGCAGTACTTC.

V and J are TRBV4-1 and TRBJ2-5; 7 nucleotides align to TRBD2. Germline CDR1 MGHRA, CDR2 YSYEKL. This CDR3 is 13 amino acids long. V lost 2 bases to trimming and J lost 5 bases; unmatched junction nucleotides: 2. The CDR3 coding sequence is TGCGCCAGCAGCCAATGGCGGGGGGAGACCCAGTACTTC. This translates into CASSQWRGETQYF.

This rearrangement joins TRBV3-1 (or the pseudogene TRBV3-2) to TRBJ1-1; no clear D gene. Germline CDR1 LGHDT, CDR2 YNNKEL (reference sequence). There are 12 residues in the CDR3. Trimming left V 10 bases short and J 0 bases short, with 9 bases between. CDR3: CATGTLNTEAFF. The CDR3 region has the DNA TGTGCCACAGGTACATTGAACACTGAAGCTTTCTTT.

This clone occurred once. The chain couples TRBV28 to TRBJ2-5, with D possibly matching TRBD2 (6 bases). The CDR3 is 14 residues long. Germline CDR1 reads MDHEN; CDR2 reads SYDVKM. V was cut by 8 bases and J by 3 bases, with 16 bases left in between. CDR3: CASSMGGREETQYF. The CDR3 coding sequence is TGTGCCAGCTCAATGGGGGGTAGGGAAGAGACCCAGTACTTC.

V and J are TRBV7-8 and TRBJ1-3; 8 positions match TRBD1. The CDR3 totals 14 residues. Germline values: CDR1 SGHVS, CDR2 FQNEAQ. J gave up 4 bases and V 3 bases, and 2 bases lay outside the gene matches. The CDR3 sequence is CASSFRDRGNTIYF. In DNA, the CDR3 is TGTGCCAGCAGCTTCCGGGACAGGGGAAACACCATATATTTT.